This TCR beta chain was captured in a study of cytomegalovirus exposure and HLA in healthy donors. A note on this clone: Its specificity is not known.

This CDR3 is 12 amino acids long. Germline CDR1 and CDR2: SNHLY and FYNNEI. V was trimmed by 6 bases and J by 6 bases, leaving 8 bases between them. Study results and caveats: CMV serostatus was the only recorded immune exposure for donors.

Researchers ran the PCR with 60 Vbeta and 13 Jbeta primers. Using immunoSEQ multiplex PCR, the repertoire was profiled, and TCRdb retains in-frame clones only, with some absent. The repertoire holds approximately 82,000 clones, with 78% as singletons. Sample: PBMCs. The source of this sequence is a man between 40 and 49 years old in good health and CMV-seronegative. The chain recombines TRBV2 with TRBJ2-2; TRBD2 might be the D (5 bases). This CDR3 is CASSEGPGELFF. The CDR3 DNA is TGTGCCAGCAGCGAGGGCCCCGGGGAGCTGTTTTTT.